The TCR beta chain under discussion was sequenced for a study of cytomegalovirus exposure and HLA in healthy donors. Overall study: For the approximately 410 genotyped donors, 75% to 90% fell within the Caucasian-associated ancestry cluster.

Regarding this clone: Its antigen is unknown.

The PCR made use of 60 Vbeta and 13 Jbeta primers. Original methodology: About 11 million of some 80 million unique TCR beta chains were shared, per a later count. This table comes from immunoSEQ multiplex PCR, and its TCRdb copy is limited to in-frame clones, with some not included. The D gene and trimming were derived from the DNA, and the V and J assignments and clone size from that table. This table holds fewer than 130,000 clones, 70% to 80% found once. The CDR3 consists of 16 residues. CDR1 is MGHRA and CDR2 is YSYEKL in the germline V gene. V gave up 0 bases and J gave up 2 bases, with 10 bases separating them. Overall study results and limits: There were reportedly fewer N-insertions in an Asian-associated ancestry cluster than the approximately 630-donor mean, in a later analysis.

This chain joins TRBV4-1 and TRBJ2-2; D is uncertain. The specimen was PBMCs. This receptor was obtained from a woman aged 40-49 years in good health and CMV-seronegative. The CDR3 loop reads CASSQEASTNTGELFF. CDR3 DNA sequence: TGCGCCAGCAGCCAAGAAGCGTCGACTAACACCGGGGAGCTGTTTTTT.